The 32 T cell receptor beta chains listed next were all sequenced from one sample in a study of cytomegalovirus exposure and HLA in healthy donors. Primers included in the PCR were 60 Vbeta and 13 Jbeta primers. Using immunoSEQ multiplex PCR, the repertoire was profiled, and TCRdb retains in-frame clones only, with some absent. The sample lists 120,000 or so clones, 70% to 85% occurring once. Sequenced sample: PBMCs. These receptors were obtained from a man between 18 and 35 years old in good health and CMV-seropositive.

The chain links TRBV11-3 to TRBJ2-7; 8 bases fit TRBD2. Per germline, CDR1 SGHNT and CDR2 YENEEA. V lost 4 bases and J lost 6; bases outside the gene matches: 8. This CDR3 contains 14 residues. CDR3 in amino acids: CASSSGGTRGEQYF. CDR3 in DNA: TGTGCCAGCAGCTCGGGGGGGACCCGGGGCGAGCAGTACTTC.

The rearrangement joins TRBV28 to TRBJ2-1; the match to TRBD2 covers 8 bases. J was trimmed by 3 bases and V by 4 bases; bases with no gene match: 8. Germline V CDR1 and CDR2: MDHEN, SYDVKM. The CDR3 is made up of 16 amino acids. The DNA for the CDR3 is TGTGCCAGCAGTTCTCCCGAGGGACTAGACTACAATGAGCAGTTCTTC. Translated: CASSSPEGLDYNEQFF.

CDR3 protein: CASSTGGDPAGSEAFF. CDR3 nucleotides: TGCGCCAGCAGCACTGGGGGGGACCCGGCAGGTTCTGAAGCTTTCTTT. The chain joins TRBV5-1 to TRBJ1-1, with D maybe TRBD1 (5 bases). The CDR3 is 16 amino acids. Germline loops: CDR1 SGHRS, CDR2 YFSETQ. The V and J ends lost 4 bases and 6 bases respectively, with 22 bases between them.

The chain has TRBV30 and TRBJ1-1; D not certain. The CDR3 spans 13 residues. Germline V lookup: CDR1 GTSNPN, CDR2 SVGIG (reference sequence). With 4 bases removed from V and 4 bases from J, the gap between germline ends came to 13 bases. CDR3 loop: CAWKRSMVTEAFF. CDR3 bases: TGTGCCTGGAAGAGATCTATGGTCACTGAAGCTTTCTTT.

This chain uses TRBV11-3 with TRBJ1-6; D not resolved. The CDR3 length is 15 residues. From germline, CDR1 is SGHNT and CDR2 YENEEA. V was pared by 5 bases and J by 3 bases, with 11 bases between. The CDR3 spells CASSSNQDYNSPLHF. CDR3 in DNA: TGTGCCAGCAGCAGCAACCAGGACTATAATTCACCCCTCCACTTT.

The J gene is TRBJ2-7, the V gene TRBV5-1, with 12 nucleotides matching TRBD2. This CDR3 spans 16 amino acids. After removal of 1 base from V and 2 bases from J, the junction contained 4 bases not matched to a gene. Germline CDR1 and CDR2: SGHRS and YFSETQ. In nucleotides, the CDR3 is TGCGCCAGCAGCTTGTGGCTAGCGGGGGGGACCTACGAGCAGTACTTC. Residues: CASSLWLAGGTYEQYF.

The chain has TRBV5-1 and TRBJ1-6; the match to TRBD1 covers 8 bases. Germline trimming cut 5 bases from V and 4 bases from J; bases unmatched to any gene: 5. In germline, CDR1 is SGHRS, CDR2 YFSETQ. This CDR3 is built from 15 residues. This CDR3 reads CASRQTGDYNSPLHF. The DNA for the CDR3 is TGCGCCAGCAGACAGACAGGGGATTATAATTCACCCCTCCACTTT.

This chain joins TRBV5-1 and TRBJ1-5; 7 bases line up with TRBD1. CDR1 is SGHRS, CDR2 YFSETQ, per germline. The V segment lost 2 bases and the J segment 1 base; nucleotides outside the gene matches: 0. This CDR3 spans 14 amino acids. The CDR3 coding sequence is TGCGCCAGCAGCTTACAGGGGAGCAATCAGCCCCAGCATTTT. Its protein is CASSLQGSNQPQHF.

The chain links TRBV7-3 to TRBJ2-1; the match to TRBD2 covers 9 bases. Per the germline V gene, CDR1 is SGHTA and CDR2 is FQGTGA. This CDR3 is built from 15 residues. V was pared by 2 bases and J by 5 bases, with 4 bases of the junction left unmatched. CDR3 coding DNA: TGTGCCAGCAGCTTAGCGGGAGGGCCCAACAATGAGCAGTTCTTC. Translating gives CASSLAGGPNNEQFF.

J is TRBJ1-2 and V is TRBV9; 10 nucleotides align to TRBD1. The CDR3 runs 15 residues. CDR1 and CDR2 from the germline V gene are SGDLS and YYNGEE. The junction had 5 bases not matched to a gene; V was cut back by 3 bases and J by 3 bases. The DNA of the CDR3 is TGTGCCAGCAGCGCGCGGACAGGGGGAGACTATGGCTACACCTTC. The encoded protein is CASSARTGGDYGYTF.

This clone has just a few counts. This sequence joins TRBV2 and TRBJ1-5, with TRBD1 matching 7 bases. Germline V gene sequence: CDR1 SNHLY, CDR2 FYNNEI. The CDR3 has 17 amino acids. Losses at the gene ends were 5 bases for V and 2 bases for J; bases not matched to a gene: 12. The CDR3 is CASSLTYTGEGNQPQHF. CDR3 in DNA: TGTGCCAGCAGTCTAACCTACACAGGGGAGGGCAATCAGCCCCAGCATTTT.

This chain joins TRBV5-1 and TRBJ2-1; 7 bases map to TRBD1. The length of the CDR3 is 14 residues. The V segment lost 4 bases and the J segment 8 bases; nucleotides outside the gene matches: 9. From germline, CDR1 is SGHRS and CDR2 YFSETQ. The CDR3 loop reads CASSPGGVGDEQFF. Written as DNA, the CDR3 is TGCGCCAGCAGCCCAGGGGGAGTGGGGGATGAGCAGTTCTTC.

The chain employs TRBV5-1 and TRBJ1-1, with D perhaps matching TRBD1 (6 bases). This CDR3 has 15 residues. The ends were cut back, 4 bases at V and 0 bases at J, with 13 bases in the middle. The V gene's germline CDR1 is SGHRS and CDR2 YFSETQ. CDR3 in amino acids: CASSPQGPMNTEAFF. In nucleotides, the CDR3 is TGCGCCAGCAGCCCCCAGGGGCCCATGAACACTGAAGCTTTCTTT.

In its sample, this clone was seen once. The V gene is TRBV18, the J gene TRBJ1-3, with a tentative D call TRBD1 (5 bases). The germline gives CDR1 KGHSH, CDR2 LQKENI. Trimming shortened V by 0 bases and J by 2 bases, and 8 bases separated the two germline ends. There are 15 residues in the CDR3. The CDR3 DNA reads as TGTGCCAGCTCACCACCTCCAGGGACTGGAAACACCATATATTTT. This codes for CASSPPPGTGNTIYF.

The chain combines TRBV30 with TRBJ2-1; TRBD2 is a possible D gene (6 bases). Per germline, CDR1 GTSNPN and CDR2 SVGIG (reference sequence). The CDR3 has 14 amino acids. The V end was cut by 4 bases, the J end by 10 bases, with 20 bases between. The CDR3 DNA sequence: TGTGCCTGGAATTCCGGCGGGAAGAGTATAGAGCAGTTCTTC. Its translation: CAWNSGGKSIEQFF.

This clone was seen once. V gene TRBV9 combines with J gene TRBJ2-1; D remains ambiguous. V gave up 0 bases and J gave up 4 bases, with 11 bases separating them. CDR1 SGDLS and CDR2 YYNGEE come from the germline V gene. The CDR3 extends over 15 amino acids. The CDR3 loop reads CASSVGVRFYNEQFF. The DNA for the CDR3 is TGTGCCAGCAGCGTAGGAGTCCGTTTTTACAATGAGCAGTTCTTC.

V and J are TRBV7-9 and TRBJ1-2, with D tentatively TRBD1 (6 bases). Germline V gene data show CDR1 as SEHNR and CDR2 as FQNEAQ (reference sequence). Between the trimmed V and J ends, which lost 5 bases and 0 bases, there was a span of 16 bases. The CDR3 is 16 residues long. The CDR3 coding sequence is TGTGCCAGCAGCCGTACGGACAGCCTCGCTAACTATGGCTACACCTTC. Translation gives CASSRTDSLANYGYTF. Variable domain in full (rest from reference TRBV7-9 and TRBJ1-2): DTGVSQNPRHKITKRGQNVTFRCDPISEHNRLYWYRQTLGQGPEFLTYFQNEAQLEKSRLLSDRFSAERPKGSFSTLEIQRTEQGDSAMYLCASSRTDSLANYGYTFGSGTRLTVV.

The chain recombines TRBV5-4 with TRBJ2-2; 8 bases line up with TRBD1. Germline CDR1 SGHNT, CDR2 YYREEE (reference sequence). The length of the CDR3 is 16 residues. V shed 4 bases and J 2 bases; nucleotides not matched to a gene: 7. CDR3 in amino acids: CASSGRDRLNTGELFF. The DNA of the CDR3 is TGTGCCAGCAGCGGAAGGGACAGGTTAAACACCGGGGAGCTGTTTTTT.

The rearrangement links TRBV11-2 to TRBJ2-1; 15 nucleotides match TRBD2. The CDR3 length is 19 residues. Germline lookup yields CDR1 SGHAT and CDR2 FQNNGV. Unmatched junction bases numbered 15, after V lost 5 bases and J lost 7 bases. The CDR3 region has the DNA TGTGCCAGCAGCACGCTACCGGGACTAGCGGGAGGACGTACGAATGAGCAGTTCTTC. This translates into CASSTLPGLAGGRTNEQFF.

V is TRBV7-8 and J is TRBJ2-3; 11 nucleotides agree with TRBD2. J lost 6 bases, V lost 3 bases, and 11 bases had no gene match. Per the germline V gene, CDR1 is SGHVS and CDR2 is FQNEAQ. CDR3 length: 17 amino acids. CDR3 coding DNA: TGTGCCAGCAGCTTCGAACTTAGCGGGGGGGACTCCGATACGCAGTATTTT. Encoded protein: CASSFELSGGDSDTQYF.

DNA for the CDR3: TGTGCCAGCAGGTGGGGCGGCACTGAAGCTTTCTTT. It yields the protein CASRWGGTEAFF. The chain joins TRBV7-9 to TRBJ1-1, with TRBD1 as a possible D gene (5 bases). V gave up 6 bases and J gave up 4 bases, with 9 bases separating them. The CDR3 length is 12 residues. Germline CDR1 and CDR2: SEHNR and FQNEAQ (reference sequence).

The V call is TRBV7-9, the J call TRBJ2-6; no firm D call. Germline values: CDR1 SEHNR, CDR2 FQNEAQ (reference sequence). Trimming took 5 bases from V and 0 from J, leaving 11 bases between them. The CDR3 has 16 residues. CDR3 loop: CASSPEQSSGANVLTF. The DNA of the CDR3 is TGTGCCAGCAGCCCAGAACAGAGCTCTGGGGCCAACGTCCTGACTTTC. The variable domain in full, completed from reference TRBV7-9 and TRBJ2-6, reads DTGVSQNPRHKITKRGQNVTFRCDPISEHNRLYWYRQTLGQGPEFLTYFQNEAQLEKSRLLSDRFSAERPKGSFSTLEIQRTEQGDSAMYLCASSPEQSSGANVLTFGAGSRLTVL.

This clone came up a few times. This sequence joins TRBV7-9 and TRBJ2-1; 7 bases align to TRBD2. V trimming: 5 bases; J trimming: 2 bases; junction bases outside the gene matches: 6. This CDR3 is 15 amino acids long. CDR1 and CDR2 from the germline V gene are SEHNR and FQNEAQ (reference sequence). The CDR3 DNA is TGTGCCAGCAGCCCGAGCGGGACGCCCTACAATGAGCAGTTCTTC. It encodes CASSPSGTPYNEQFF. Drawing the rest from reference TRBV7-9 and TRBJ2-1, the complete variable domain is DTGVSQNPRHKITKRGQNVTFRCDPISEHNRLYWYRQTLGQGPEFLTYFQNEAQLEKSRLLSDRFSAERPKGSFSTLEIQRTEQGDSAMYLCASSPSGTPYNEQFFGPGTRLTVL.

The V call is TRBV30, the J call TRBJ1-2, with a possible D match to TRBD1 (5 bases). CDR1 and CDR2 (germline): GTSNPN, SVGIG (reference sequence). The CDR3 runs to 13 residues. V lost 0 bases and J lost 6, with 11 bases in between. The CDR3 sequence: CAWSVGQGDGYTF. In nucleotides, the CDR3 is TGTGCCTGGAGTGTCGGGCAGGGCGATGGCTACACCTTC.

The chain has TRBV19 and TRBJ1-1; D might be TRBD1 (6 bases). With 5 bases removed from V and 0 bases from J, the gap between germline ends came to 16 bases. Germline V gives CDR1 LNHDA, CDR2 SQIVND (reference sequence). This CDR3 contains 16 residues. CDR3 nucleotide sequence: TGTGCCAGTAGTTCTTCAGACAGGCTCATGAACACTGAAGCTTTCTTT. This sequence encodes CASSSSDRLMNTEAFF.

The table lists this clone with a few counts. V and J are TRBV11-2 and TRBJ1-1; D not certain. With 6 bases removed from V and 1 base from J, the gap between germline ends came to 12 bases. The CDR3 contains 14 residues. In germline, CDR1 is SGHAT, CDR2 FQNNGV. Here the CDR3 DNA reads TGTGCCAGCAGTCGGAGGTGGGAGAACACTGAAGCTTTCTTT. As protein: CASSRRWENTEAFF.

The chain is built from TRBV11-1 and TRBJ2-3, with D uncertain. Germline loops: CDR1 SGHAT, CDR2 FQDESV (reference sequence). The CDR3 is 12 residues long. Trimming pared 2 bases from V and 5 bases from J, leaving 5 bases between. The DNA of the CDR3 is TGTGCCAGCAGCTTATACGGAGATACGCAGTATTTT. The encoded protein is CASSLYGDTQYF.

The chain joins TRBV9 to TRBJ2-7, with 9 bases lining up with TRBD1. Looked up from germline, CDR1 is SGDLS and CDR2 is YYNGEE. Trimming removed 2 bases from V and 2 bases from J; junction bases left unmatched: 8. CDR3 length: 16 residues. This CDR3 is CASSVGPGQGPYEQYF. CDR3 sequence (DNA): TGTGCCAGCAGCGTTGGACCGGGACAGGGACCCTACGAGCAGTACTTC.

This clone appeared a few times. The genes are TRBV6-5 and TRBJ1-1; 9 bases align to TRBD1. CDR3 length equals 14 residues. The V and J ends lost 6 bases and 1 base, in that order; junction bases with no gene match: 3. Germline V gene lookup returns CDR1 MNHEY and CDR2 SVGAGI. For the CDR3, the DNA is TGTGCCAGCAGGTGGGACAGGGCGAACACTGAAGCTTTCTTT. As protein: CASRWDRANTEAFF.

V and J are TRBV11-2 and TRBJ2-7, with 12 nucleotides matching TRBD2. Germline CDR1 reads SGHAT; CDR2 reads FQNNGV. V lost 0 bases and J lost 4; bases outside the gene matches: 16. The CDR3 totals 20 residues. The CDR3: CASSLDPPLAGGPQAYEQYF. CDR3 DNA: TGTGCCAGCAGCTTAGACCCCCCTCTAGCGGGAGGGCCTCAAGCGTACGAGCAGTACTTC. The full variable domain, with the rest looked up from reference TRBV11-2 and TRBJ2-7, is EAGVAQSPRYKIIEKRQSVAFWCNPISGHATLYWYQQILGQGPKLLIQFQNNGVVDDSQLPKDRFSAERLKGVDSTLKIQPAKLEDSAVYLCASSLDPPLAGGPQAYEQYFGPGTRLTVT.

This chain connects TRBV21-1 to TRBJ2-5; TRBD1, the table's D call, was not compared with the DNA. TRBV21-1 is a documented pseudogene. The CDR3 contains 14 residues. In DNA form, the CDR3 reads TGTGCCATCGCCCCAGGAACCCCCCGGGAGACCCAGTACTTC. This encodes CAIAPGTPRETQYF.

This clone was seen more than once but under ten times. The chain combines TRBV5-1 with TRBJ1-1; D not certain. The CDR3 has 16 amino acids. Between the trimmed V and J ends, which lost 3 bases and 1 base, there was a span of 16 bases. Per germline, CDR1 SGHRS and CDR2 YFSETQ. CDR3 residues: CASSSPTDFPNTEAFF. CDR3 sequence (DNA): TGCGCCAGCAGCTCCCCTACGGACTTCCCGAACACTGAAGCTTTCTTT.